This T cell receptor beta chain was captured by sequencing in a study of OX40 agonist ivuxolimab in advanced cancers. Study as a whole: The group had a mean age of around 64 years, ranged from 23 to 79, and was around 82% male. Prior anti-PD-1, anti-PD-L1 or anti-CTLA-4 therapy was allowed; over 30% had some.

Study-wide points: Among T cells, CD8+ cells averaged more expanded clones than CD4+ cells.

The method was immunoSEQ multiplex PCR; TCRdb's version includes in-frame clones alone and lacks a portion of them. Among roughly 86,000 clones listed, roughly 90% were seen once. A note on this clone: Its antigen is as yet unknown.

The specimen was CD4+ or CD8+ T cells sorted from blood, collected in a trial of the OX40 agonist ivuxolimab. The clonotype comes from an adult with an advanced solid tumor such as melanoma, head and neck, liver or kidney cancer.

CDR3 amino acids: CASLLKRDRRRGPYNEQFF. CDR3 coding DNA: TGCGCCAGCCTGCTCAAGCGTGATAGGCGGAGGGGACCCTACAATGAGCAGTTCTTC. This chain connects TRBV5-1 to TRBJ2-1, with a possible D match to TRBD2 (6 bases). The CDR3 extends over 19 amino acids. V shed 7 bases and J shed 2 bases, with 28 bases lying between them. Germline V CDR1 and CDR2: SGHRS, YFSETQ.